This entry lists 9 T cell receptor beta chains sequenced from one sample in a study of blood T cell repertoires in COVID-19. Clones were read by immunoSEQ multiplex PCR, and TCRdb kept only the in-frame ones, dropping some. The sample lists approximately 140,000 clones, about four fifths seen once, with roughly 1.5% in the top ten. Sequencing was done on a sample of peripheral blood. These receptors were obtained from a human donor in a cohort sampled during active COVID-19.

This sequence joins TRBV28 and TRBJ2-7, with D tentatively TRBD2 (5 bases). The V and J ends lost 5 bases and 2 bases respectively, with 10 bases between them. CDR3 size: 13 residues. Germline CDR1 and CDR2: MDHEN and SYDVKM. CDR3 sequence (DNA): TGTGCCAGCAGTCCTAGCCTTACCTACGAGCAGTACTTC. It translates to CASSPSLTYEQYF.

V and J are TRBV6-2 or TRBV6-3 and TRBJ2-7, with 9 bases that match TRBD2. The CDR3 runs 18 residues. CDR1 and CDR2 (germline): MNHEY, SVGEGT. The V segment lost 0 bases and the J segment 6 bases; nucleotides outside the gene matches: 15. The CDR3, as DNA: TGTGCCAGCAGTTACTCGGGTCGAGGAGCGGGAGGCGTAGGCGAGCAGTACTTC. This encodes CASSYSGRGAGGVGEQYF.

The chain couples TRBV11-3 to TRBJ2-7; a possible D gene is TRBD1 (6 bases). The germline gives CDR1 SGHNT, CDR2 YENEEA. The CDR3 covers 16 residues. The V and J ends lost 7 bases and 2 bases respectively, with 21 bases between them. CDR3 loop: CASIIVFKGTTYEQYF. CDR3 coding DNA: TGTGCCAGCATAATCGTCTTCAAGGGGACAACCTACGAGCAGTACTTC.

This clone has just a few counts. The chain uses TRBV19 and TRBJ1-3; maybe TRBD1 (5 bases). The CDR3 covers 14 residues. Germline V CDR1 and CDR2: LNHDA, SQIVND (reference sequence). Between the trimmed V and J ends, which lost 6 bases and 2 bases, there was a span of 11 bases. CDR3 DNA sequence: TGTGCCAGTAGCCATCAGGGAACTGGAAACACCATATATTTT. Its protein product is CASSHQGTGNTIYF.

The chain couples TRBV27 to TRBJ2-7, with D perhaps TRBD1 (6 bases). This CDR3 has 16 amino acids. Trimming cost V 3 bases and J 7 bases, with 22 bases left between them. Per the germline V gene, CDR1 is MNHEY and CDR2 is SMNVEV (reference sequence). CDR3 bases: TGTGCCAGCAGTTTCTCGTATGGGCCTGAAGGGGGAGAGCAGTACTTC. Its translation: CASSFSYGPEGGEQYF.

This clone showed up just a few times. The V gene is TRBV29-1, the J gene TRBJ2-7, with 9 bases identical to TRBD1. The CDR3 extends over 12 amino acids. Germline V gene data show CDR1 as SQVTM and CDR2 as ANQGSEA. J lost 4 bases, V lost 5 bases, and 3 bases had no gene match. The CDR3 DNA reads TGCAGCGTTTCCGACAGGGGGTACGAGCAGTACTTC. It specifies CSVSDRGYEQYF.

The V and J genes are TRBV27 and TRBJ2-7, with TRBD1 matching over 10 bases. This CDR3 has 15 residues. Looked up from germline, CDR1 is MNHEY and CDR2 is SMNVEV (reference sequence). Losses at the gene ends were 4 bases for V and 3 bases for J; bases not matched to a gene: 6. The CDR3 nucleotides are TGTGCCAGCAGTTCCGTTGACAGGGGGCACTACGAGCAGTACTTC. This sequence encodes CASSSVDRGHYEQYF.

This chain connects TRBV10-3 to TRBJ1-1; a weak D match, TRBD1 (6 bases). The CDR3 loop spans 14 amino acids. From germline, CDR1 is ENHRY and CDR2 SYGVKD. Trimming shortened V by 4 bases and J by 5 bases, and 14 bases separated the two germline ends. The CDR3 sequence is CAISADRTDTEAFF. CDR3 bases: TGTGCCATCAGTGCCGACAGGACTGATACTGAAGCTTTCTTT.

This clone appeared a single time. The chain joins TRBV15 to TRBJ1-2; the match to TRBD1 covers 9 bases. Losses at the gene ends were 4 bases for V and 4 bases for J; bases not matched to a gene: 4. Germline values: CDR1 LNHNV, CDR2 YYDKDF (reference sequence). The CDR3 sequence is 14 residues long. CDR3 sequence reads: CATSKKTGGYGYTF. In DNA, the CDR3 is TGTGCCACCAGCAAAAAGACAGGGGGCTATGGCTACACCTTC.